Detailed here is one T cell receptor (beta chain). This entry is derived from a study of blood T cell repertoires in COVID-19. The repertoire was sequenced with immunoSEQ multiplex PCR; TCRdb's copy has only in-frame clones and lacks some. Among 150,000 to 200,000 clones, 85% to 90% were seen once, and the ten largest hold 10%. Germline CDR1 and CDR2: SGHAT and FQNNGV. J gave up 2 bases and V 5 bases, and 14 bases lay outside the gene matches. CDR3 length: 17 amino acids. This clonotype was obtained from a woman in her 70s with COVID-19, enrolled during active disease. Specimen: peripheral blood. The chain links TRBV11-2 to TRBJ2-7, with 8 bases identical to TRBD1. The CDR3 region has the DNA TGTGCCAGCAGCCTCCGTCGCAGGGGGCAGGTGCCCTACGAGCAGTACTTC. This codes for CASSLRRRGQVPYEQYF.